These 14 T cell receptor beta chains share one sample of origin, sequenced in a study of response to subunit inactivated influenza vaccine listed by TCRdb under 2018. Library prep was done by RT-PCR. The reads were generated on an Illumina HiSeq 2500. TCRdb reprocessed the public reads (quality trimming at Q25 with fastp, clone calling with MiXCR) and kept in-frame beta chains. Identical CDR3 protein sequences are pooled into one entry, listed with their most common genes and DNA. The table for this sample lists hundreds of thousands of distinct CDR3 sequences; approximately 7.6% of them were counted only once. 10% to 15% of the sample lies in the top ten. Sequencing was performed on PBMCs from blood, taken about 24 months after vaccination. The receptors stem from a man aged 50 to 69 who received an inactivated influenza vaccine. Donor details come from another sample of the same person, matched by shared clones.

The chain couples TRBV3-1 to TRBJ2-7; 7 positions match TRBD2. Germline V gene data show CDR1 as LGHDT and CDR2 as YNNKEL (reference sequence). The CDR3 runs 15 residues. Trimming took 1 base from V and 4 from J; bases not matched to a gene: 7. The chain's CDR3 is CASSQGGSSLYEQYF. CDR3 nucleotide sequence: TGTGCCAGCAGCCAAGGCGGGAGTAGTCTATACGAGCAGTACTTC.

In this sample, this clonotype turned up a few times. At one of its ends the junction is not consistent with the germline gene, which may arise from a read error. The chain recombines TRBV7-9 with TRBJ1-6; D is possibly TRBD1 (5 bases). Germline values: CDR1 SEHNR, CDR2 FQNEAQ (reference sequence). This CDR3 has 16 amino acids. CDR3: CASSPLIGAYNSPPHF. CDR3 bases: TGTGCCAGCAGCCCGCTAATTGGGGCCTATAATTCACCCCCCCACTTT.

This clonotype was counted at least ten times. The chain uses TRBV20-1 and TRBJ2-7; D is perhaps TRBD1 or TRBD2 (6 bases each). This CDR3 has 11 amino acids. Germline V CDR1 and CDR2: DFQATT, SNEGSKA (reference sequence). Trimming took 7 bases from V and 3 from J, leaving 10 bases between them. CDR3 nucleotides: TGCAGTGGCAGGGGAGGCTACGAGCAGTACTTC. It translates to CSGRGGYEQYF.

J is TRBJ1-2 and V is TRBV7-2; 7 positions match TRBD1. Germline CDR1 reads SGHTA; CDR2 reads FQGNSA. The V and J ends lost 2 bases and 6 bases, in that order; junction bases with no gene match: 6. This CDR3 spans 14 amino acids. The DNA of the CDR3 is TGTGCCAGCAGCTTATGGGACAGCCCCAATGGCTACACCTTC. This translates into CASSLWDSPNGYTF.

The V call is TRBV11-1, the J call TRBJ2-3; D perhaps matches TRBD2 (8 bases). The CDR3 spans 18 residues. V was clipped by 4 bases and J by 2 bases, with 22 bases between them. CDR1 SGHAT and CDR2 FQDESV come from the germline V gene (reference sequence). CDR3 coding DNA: TGTGCCAGCAGCTCCCAGGGGGTAGCGGGATCTTTCACAGATACGCAGTATTTT. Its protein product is CASSSQGVAGSFTDTQYF.

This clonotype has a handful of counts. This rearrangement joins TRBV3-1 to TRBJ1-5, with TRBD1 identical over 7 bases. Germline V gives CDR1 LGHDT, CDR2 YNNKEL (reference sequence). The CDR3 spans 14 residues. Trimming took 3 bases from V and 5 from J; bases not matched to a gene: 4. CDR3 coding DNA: TGTGCCAGCAGCCAGACAGGGATTCATCAGCCCCAGCATTTT. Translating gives CASSQTGIHQPQHF.

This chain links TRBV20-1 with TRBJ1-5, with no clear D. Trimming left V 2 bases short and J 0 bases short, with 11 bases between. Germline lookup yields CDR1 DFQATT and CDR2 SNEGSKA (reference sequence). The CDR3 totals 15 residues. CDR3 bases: TGCAGTGCTAGAAGAGAATGGGATAGCAATCAGCCCCAGCATTTT. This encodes CSARREWDSNQPQHF.

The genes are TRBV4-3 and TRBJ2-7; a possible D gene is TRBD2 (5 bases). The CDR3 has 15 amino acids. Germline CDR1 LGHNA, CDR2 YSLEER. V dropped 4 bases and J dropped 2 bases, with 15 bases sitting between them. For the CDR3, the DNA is TGCGCCAGCAGCCGATTCCCCGGGGAACCCTACGAGCAGTACTTC. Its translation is CASSRFPGEPYEQYF.

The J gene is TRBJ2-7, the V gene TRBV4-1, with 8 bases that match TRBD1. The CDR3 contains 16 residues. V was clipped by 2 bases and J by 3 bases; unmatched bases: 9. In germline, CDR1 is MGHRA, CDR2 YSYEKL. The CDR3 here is CASSQTRDRPGYEQYF. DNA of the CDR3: TGCGCCAGCAGCCAAACCCGGGACAGGCCAGGCTACGAGCAGTACTTC.

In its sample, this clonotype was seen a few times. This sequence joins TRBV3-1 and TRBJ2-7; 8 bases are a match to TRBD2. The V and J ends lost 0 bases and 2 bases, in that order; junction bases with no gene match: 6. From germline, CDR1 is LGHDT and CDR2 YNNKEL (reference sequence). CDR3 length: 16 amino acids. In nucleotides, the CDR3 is TGTGCCAGCAGCCAAGATATGCCGGGGGGGCCCTACGAGCAGTACTTC. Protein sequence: CASSQDMPGGPYEQYF.

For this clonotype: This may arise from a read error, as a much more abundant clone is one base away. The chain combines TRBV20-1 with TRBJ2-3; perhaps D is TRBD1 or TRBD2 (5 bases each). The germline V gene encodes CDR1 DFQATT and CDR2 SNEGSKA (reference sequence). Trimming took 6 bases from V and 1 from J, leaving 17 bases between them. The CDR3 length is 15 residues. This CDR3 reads CSAPGTRNRTDTQYF. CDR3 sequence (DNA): TGCAGTGCCCCCGGGACGCGGAACCGCACAGATACGCAGTATTTT.

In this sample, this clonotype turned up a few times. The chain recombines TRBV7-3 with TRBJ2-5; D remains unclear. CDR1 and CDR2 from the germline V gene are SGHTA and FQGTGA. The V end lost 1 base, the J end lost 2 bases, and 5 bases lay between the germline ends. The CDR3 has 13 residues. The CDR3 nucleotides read TGTGCCAGCAGCTTAAATGAACAAGAGACCCAGTACTTC. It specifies CASSLNEQETQYF.

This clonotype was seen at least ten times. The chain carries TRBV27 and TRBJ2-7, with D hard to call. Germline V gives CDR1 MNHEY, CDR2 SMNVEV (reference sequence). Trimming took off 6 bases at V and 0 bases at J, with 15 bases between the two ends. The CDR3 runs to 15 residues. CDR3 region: CASSVSAASSYEQYF. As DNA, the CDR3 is TGTGCCAGCAGCGTAAGTGCCGCGTCCTCCTACGAGCAGTACTTC.

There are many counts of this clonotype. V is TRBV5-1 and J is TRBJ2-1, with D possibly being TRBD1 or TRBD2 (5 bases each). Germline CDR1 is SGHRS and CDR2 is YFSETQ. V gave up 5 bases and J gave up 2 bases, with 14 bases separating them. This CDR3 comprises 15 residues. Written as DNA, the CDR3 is TGCGCCAGCAGATACCGGGACCCCGCCTACAATGAGCAGTTCTTC. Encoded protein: CASRYRDPAYNEQFF.